This T cell receptor beta chain was profiled in a study of T cell responses to AZD1222 COVID-19 vaccine. Trimming cost V 6 bases and J 4 bases, with 18 bases left between them. The CDR3 runs 15 residues. Germline loops: CDR1 MNHEY, CDR2 SVGAGI. Sequenced by immunoSEQ multiplex PCR; TCRdb stores in-frame clones only, minus some. The data hold about 110,000 clones, with about 85% observed a single time. This receptor was obtained from an adult who received the AZD1222 COVID-19 vaccine. The sequences come from peripheral blood, collected 28 days after the second AZD1222 dose. The chain carries TRBV6-5 and TRBJ1-2, with D hard to call. The CDR3 loop reads CASREGSLGSYGYTF. The CDR3 DNA is TGTGCCAGCAGGGAGGGCTCCCTCGGTTCCTATGGCTACACCTTC.